Following are 27 T cell receptor beta chains from one sample sequenced in a study of T cell clonality in common variable immunodeficiency. General observations from the study: Common variable immunodeficiency TCR beta sequences reportedly had fewer deletions and N-nucleotide insertions.

Profiled with immunoSEQ multiplex PCR; TCRdb holds only in-frame clones, not every one. The sample includes 25,000 to 30,000 clones, none of them occurring once. These receptors' antigens are unknown. The sequencing sample was made of peripheral blood mononuclear cells. Receptors were obtained from a human donor with common variable immunodeficiency.

A few counts support this clone. The read terminates 3 residues ahead of where the CDR3 ends, so the germline J gene completes it. The chain recombines TRBV7-9 with TRBJ1-3, with D perhaps matching TRBD1 (5 bases). The ends were cut back, 5 bases at V and 0 bases at J, with 11 bases in the middle. CDR3 length: 15 amino acids. The V gene's germline CDR1 is SEHNR and CDR2 FQNEAQ (reference sequence). The DNA read from the CDR3 is TGTGCCAGCAGCGTACGACAGAACTCTGGAAACACC. Translated: CASSVRQNSGNT. The CDR3 in full is CASSVRQNSGNTIYF. Full variable domain (remainder filled in from reference TRBV7-9 and TRBJ1-3): DTGVSQNPRHKITKRGQNVTFRCDPISEHNRLYWYRQTLGQGPEFLTYFQNEAQLEKSRLLSDRFSAERPKGSFSTLEIQRTEQGDSAMYLCASSVRQNSGNTIYFGEGSWLTVV.

As for this clone: The CDR3 is cut off 3 residues early in the read; its end comes from the germline J gene. The chain links TRBV2 to TRBJ1-2; 9 nucleotides line up with TRBD1. Germline CDR1 reads SNHLY; CDR2 reads FYNNEI. CDR3 length: 14 amino acids. V shed 6 bases and J 4 bases; nucleotides not matched to a gene: 6. The sequenced CDR3 bases are TGTGCCAGCAGGATGGGACAGGGAATCTATGGC. Amino acids: CASRMGQGIYG. Given in full, the CDR3 is CASRMGQGIYGYTF.

There are many counts of this clone. The read halts 3 residues ahead of the CDR3 end, with the missing end drawn from the germline J gene. This chain connects TRBV7-3 to TRBJ2-3; D is unclear. The V end was cut by 5 bases, the J end by 0 bases, with 9 bases between. The CDR3 has 14 amino acids. Germline CDR1 reads SGHTA; CDR2 reads FQGTGA. The CDR3 DNA, read in part, is TGTGCCAGCAGCCTCTGGGCTAGCACAGATACG. Its protein is CASSLWASTDT. The entire CDR3 protein is CASSLWASTDTQYF.

This clone was observed a handful of times. Sequencing ends 3 residues short of the CDR3 end; the germline J gene provides the rest. The chain is built from TRBV19 and TRBJ1-5; D is ambiguous. The CDR3 is made up of 21 amino acids. Germline V CDR1 and CDR2: LNHDA, SQIVND (reference sequence). Trimming shortened V by 7 bases and J by 0 bases, and 31 bases separated the two germline ends. The CDR3 loop reads CASTYTFRGVVGINSNQPQHF. Partial CDR3 DNA: TGTGCCAGTACCTATACCTTCCGCGGGGTAGTGGGAATAAATAGCAATCAGCCC. Together with reference TRBV19 and TRBJ1-5, the CDR3 gives the full variable domain: DGGITQSPKYLFRKEGQNVTLSCEQNLNHDAMYWYRQDPGQGLRLIYYSQIVNDFQKGDIAEGYSVSREKKESFPLTVTSAQKNPTAFYLCASTYTFRGVVGINSNQPQHFGDGTRLSIL.

This clone was seen only a few times. The read terminates 3 residues ahead of where the CDR3 ends, so the germline J gene completes it. The chain is built from TRBV7-8 and TRBJ2-7, with 8 bases that match TRBD2. This CDR3 spans 12 amino acids. V dropped 5 bases and J dropped 6; count of bases not matched to a gene: 3. Germline assignment: CDR1 SGHVS and CDR2 FQNEAQ. CDR3 DNA, as far as it was read: TGTGCCAGCAGCCGAGGACTAGCCGAG. Its translation is CASSRGLAE. The whole CDR3 sequence is CASSRGLAEQYF.

To note about this clone: The CDR3 end is not reached by the read, which stops 3 residues before it; the germline J gene fills it in. The chain combines TRBV7-9 with TRBJ1-1, with D uncertain. Germline CDR1 is SEHNR and CDR2 is FQNEAQ (reference sequence). This CDR3 region has 15 residues. The V end was cut by 5 bases, the J end by 5 bases, with 18 bases between. The CDR3 protein is CASSLGSGLRTEAFF. The CDR3 DNA, read in part, is TGTGCCAGCAGCCTAGGCAGCGGGCTGCGGACTGAA. The full variable domain, its missing parts supplied by reference TRBV7-9 and TRBJ1-1, is DTGVSQNPRHKITKRGQNVTFRCDPISEHNRLYWYRQTLGQGPEFLTYFQNEAQLEKSRLLSDRFSAERPKGSFSTLEIQRTEQGDSAMYLCASSLGSGLRTEAFFGQGTRLTVV.

This clone was observed a handful of times. An end of the junction does not agree with germline; a read error may underlie this. The sequenced fragment ends 3 residues before the CDR3 boundary, so the rest is inferred from the germline J gene. The gene calls are TRBV7-9 and TRBJ2-7; D may be TRBD2 (7 bases). The CDR3 spans 12 residues. CDR1 and CDR2 from the germline V gene are SEHNR and FQNEAQ (reference sequence). The DNA read from the CDR3 is TGTTCCAGCGGGGACAACTCCTACGAG. Translating gives CSSGDNSYE. In full, the CDR3 is CSSGDNSYEQYF. Variable domain in full (rest from reference TRBV7-9 and TRBJ2-7): DTGVSQNPRHKITKRGQNVTFRCDPISEHNRLYWYRQTLGQGPEFLTYFQNEAQLEKSRLLSDRFSAERPKGSFSTLEIQRTEQGDSAMYLCSSGDNSYEQYFGPGTRLTVT.

Many counts were recorded for this clone. The CDR3 DNA, read in part, is TGTGCCAGCAGCCAGGGGCAGGGTACAGATACG. Amino acids: CASSQGQGTDT. Given in full, the CDR3 is CASSQGQGTDTQYF. This chain joins TRBV7-3 and TRBJ2-3, with D perhaps matching TRBD1 (6 bases). The read terminates 3 residues ahead of where the CDR3 ends, so the germline J gene completes it. The CDR3 loop spans 14 amino acids. Germline V gene lookup returns CDR1 SGHTA and CDR2 FQGTGA. The V gene lost 5 bases and the J gene lost 3 bases, with 12 bases spanning the gap.

A note on this clone: From the germline J gene comes the end of the CDR3, since the read stops 3 residues before it. J is TRBJ2-1 and V is TRBV5-1; 15 nucleotides line up with TRBD2. Germline trimming cut 4 bases from V and 4 bases from J; bases unmatched to any gene: 6. This CDR3 has 17 residues. The germline V gene has CDR1 SGHRS and CDR2 YFSETQ. This CDR3 reads CASSLRTSGGAYNEQFF. CDR3 DNA (partial): TGCGCCAGCAGCCTCCGGACTAGCGGGGGGGCTTACAATGAG.

Details on this clone: The read comes to an end 3 residues before the CDR3 does, leaving the germline J gene to fill in the end. This chain joins TRBV19 and TRBJ1-5, with a tentative D call TRBD1 (6 bases). Germline assignment: CDR1 LNHDA and CDR2 SQIVND (reference sequence). CDR3 length: 13 residues. Between the trimmed V and J ends, which lost 8 bases and 4 bases, there was a span of 12 bases. CDR3 residues: CASSDRGNQPQHF. The sequenced part of the CDR3 DNA is TGTGCCAGTTCGGACAGAGGGAATCAGCCC.

Concerning this clone itself: Read sequence stops 3 residues before the CDR3 end, and the germline J gene provides the missing end. The rearrangement links TRBV7-2 to TRBJ2-7; 9 bases fit TRBD2. CDR1 is SGHTA, CDR2 FQGNSA, per germline. V lost 6 bases to trimming and J lost 0 bases; unmatched junction nucleotides: 3. The CDR3 covers 14 residues. The CDR3 sequence: CASRAGGPSYEQYF. The part of the CDR3 DNA that was read is TGTGCCAGCAGGGCGGGGGGGCCCTCCTACGAG.

Note on this clone: The read halts 3 residues ahead of the CDR3 end, with the missing end drawn from the germline J gene. V is TRBV7-2 and J is TRBJ1-1, with D perhaps TRBD1 (6 bases). The CDR3 runs 12 residues. From germline, CDR1 is SGHTA and CDR2 FQGNSA. CDR3 region: CASSPTGWEAFF. The CDR3 DNA, read in part, is TGTGCCAGCAGCCCGACAGGTTGGGAA. Using reference TRBV7-2 and TRBJ1-1 for the parts outside the CDR3, the full variable domain is GAGVSQSPSNKVTEKGKDVELRCDPISGHTALYWYRQSLGQGLEFLIYFQGNSAPDKSGLPSDRFSAERTGGSVSTLTIQRTQQEDSAVYLCASSPTGWEAFFGQGTRLTVV.

This clone was counted ten times or more. The CDR3 extends 3 residues past the end of the read, so its final part is completed from the germline J gene. The gene calls are TRBV7-9 and TRBJ2-1; possibly TRBD2 for D (6 bases). Trimming took off 6 bases at V and 3 bases at J, with 9 bases between the two ends. CDR1 is SEHNR and CDR2 is FQNEAQ in the germline V gene (reference sequence). The CDR3 totals 13 residues. CDR3 sequence reads: CASRDGGYNEQFF. CDR3 DNA (partial): TGTGCCAGCAGGGACGGGGGCTACAATGAG.

At least ten counts were recorded for this clone. The read is 3 residues too short to cover the CDR3 end, so that end is filled in from the germline J gene. The chain has TRBV30 and TRBJ1-2; TRBD1 agrees at 9 bases. The CDR3 spans 15 residues. Looked up from germline, CDR1 is GTSNPN and CDR2 is SVGIG (reference sequence). V was clipped by 3 bases and J by 6 bases; unmatched bases: 11. The covered CDR3 bases are TGTGCCTGGAGGGCACAGGGGGCAATCCTCAATGGC. It translates to CAWRAQGAILNG. The entire CDR3 sequence reads CAWRAQGAILNGYTF.

Details on this clone: The read ends 3 residues early relative to the CDR3; the germline J gene fills the gap. V usage is TRBV6-2 or TRBV6-3 and J usage is TRBJ2-5, with 8 bases aligning to TRBD1. The V and J ends lost 6 bases and 4 bases, in that order; junction bases with no gene match: 7. The CDR3 extends over 14 amino acids. Per the germline V gene, CDR1 is MNHEY and CDR2 is SVGEGT. The sequenced CDR3 bases are TGTGCCAGCAGCCTGGACAGGGTCCCAGAGACC. Residues: CASSLDRVPET. The entire CDR3 protein is CASSLDRVPETQYF.

In this sample, this clone turned up many times. Read sequence stops 3 residues before the CDR3 end, and the germline J gene provides the missing end. The chain is built from TRBV18 and TRBJ2-7, with TRBD1 identical over 7 bases. CDR1 is KGHSH and CDR2 is LQKENI in the germline V gene. The CDR3 runs to 15 residues. J lost 5 bases, V lost 4 bases, and 11 bases had no gene match. CDR3 DNA (partial): TGTGCCAGCTCACGACAGACCGGGACAGCTCACGAG. It yields the protein CASSRQTGTAHE. The entire CDR3 is CASSRQTGTAHEQYF.

This clone was recorded a few times. The read stops 3 residues short of the end of the CDR3; the missing end is completed from the germline J gene. This chain connects TRBV7-2 to TRBJ2-5; TRBD1 matches 9 bases. V lost 6 bases, J lost 3 bases, and 5 bases stayed unmatched. This CDR3 comprises 14 residues. Germline-derived CDR1 and CDR2 are SGHTA and FQGNSA. This CDR3 is CASRITGGEETQYF. CDR3 DNA, as far as it was read: TGTGCCAGCAGGATCACAGGGGGCGAAGAGACC.

This clone was picked up many times. The CDR3 is cut off 3 residues early in the read; its end comes from the germline J gene. The rearrangement joins TRBV9 to TRBJ1-2; 7 bases are shared with TRBD1. Germline V CDR1 and CDR2: SGDLS, YYNGEE. With V trimmed by 4 bases and J by 7 bases, 13 bases remained unmatched. The CDR3 runs 15 residues. Here the CDR3 reads CASSSWGQGGGGYTF. The sequenced CDR3 bases are TGTGCCAGCAGCTCCTGGGGGCAGGGGGGAGGTGGC. The full variable domain, its missing parts supplied by reference TRBV9 and TRBJ1-2, is DSGVTQTPKHLITATGQRVTLRCSPRSGDLSVYWYQQSLDQGLQFLIQYYNGEERAKGNILERFSAQQFPDLHSELNLSSLELGDSALYFCASSSWGQGGGGYTFGSGTRLTVV.

This clone was picked up a small number of times. The CDR3 goes on 3 residues after the read ends, and that part is filled in from the germline J gene. The rearrangement joins TRBV2 to TRBJ1-2, with D possibly being TRBD1 (5 bases). V dropped 0 bases and J dropped 2 bases, with 10 bases sitting between them. CDR1 SNHLY and CDR2 FYNNEI come from the germline V gene. This CDR3 spans 15 amino acids. Incomplete CDR3 DNA: TGTGCCAGCAGTGAAGCCACCAGGGAAAACTATGGC. Amino acid sequence: CASSEATRENYG. The entire CDR3 sequence reads CASSEATRENYGYTF. The whole variable domain, filled in from reference TRBV2 and TRBJ1-2, reads EPEVTQTPSHQVTQMGQEVILRCVPISNHLYFYWYRQILGQKVEFLVSFYNNEISEKSEIFDDQFSVERPDGSNFTLKIRSTKLEDSAMYFCASSEATRENYGYTFGSGTRLTVV.

This clone was counted at least ten times. The read ends 3 residues shy of where the CDR3 ends; the end is completed using the germline J gene. The V and J genes are TRBV7-2 and TRBJ2-3, with D maybe TRBD2 (5 bases). The CDR3 is 15 amino acids. The germline V gene encodes CDR1 SGHTA and CDR2 FQGNSA. V was cut by 5 bases and J by 4 bases, with 16 bases left in between. The CDR3 bases that were read are TGTGCCAGCAGCCCCTTCCCGTACGGGGCAGATACG. Translation: CASSPFPYGADT. The full CDR3 protein reads CASSPFPYGADTQYF. The full variable domain, rest sourced from reference TRBV7-2 and TRBJ2-3, is GAGVSQSPSNKVTEKGKDVELRCDPISGHTALYWYRQSLGQGLEFLIYFQGNSAPDKSGLPSDRFSAERTGGSVSTLTIQRTQQEDSAVYLCASSPFPYGADTQYFGPGTRLTVL.

This clone has just a few counts. The CDR3 end lies 3 residues beyond the end of the read and is filled in from the germline J gene. The chain has TRBV7-9 and TRBJ1-2; the D is unclear. The CDR3 spans 12 residues. From germline, CDR1 is SEHNR and CDR2 FQNEAQ (reference sequence). V lost 0 bases to trimming and J lost 7 bases, with 6 bases between them. CDR3 region: CASSLAGTGYTF. CDR3 DNA, as far as it was read: TGTGCCAGCAGCTTAGCTGGCACTGGC.

Turning to this clone: The read terminates 3 residues before the CDR3 end, so the remaining end is supplied by the germline J gene. The chain is built from TRBV2 and TRBJ2-5; the match to TRBD2 covers 13 bases. Looked up from germline, CDR1 is SNHLY and CDR2 is FYNNEI. The CDR3 length is 15 residues. V lost 9 bases, J lost 0 bases, and 4 bases stayed unmatched. The CDR3 DNA, read in part, is TGTGCCAGTACTAGCGGGGGGGAGTACCAAGAGACC. This translates into CASTSGGEYQET. The whole CDR3 sequence reads CASTSGGEYQETQYF.

In its sample, this clone was seen many times. The CDR3 is cut off 3 residues early in the read; its end comes from the germline J gene. The rearrangement uses TRBV20-1 and TRBJ2-5; TRBD2 matches at 10 bases. Germline CDR1 DFQATT, CDR2 SNEGSKA (reference sequence). There are 16 residues in the CDR3. V shed 3 bases, J shed 4 bases, and the junction held 11 bases outside the gene matches. Incomplete CDR3 DNA: TGCAGTGCTAGCGTAGGGAGCGGGGGGGCCGTAGAGACC. It yields the protein CSASVGSGGAVET. The full CDR3 reads CSASVGSGGAVETQYF.

Points on this clone: With the read ending 3 residues before the CDR3 end, the germline J gene is used to fill in that end. The chain carries TRBV7-2 and TRBJ1-1; tentative D call: TRBD1 (6 bases). Trimming removed 6 bases from V and 3 bases from J, with 11 bases in between. Germline lookup yields CDR1 SGHTA and CDR2 FQGNSA. This CDR3 contains 13 residues. The CDR3 region is CASRPQGYTEAFF. CDR3 DNA (partial): TGTGCCAGCAGACCACAGGGTTACACTGAA.

About this clone: With the read ending 3 residues before the CDR3 end, the germline J gene is used to fill in that end. The V and J genes are TRBV7-9 and TRBJ2-2; D possibly corresponds to TRBD2 (6 bases). This CDR3 is built from 14 residues. Per the germline V gene, CDR1 is SEHNR and CDR2 is FQNEAQ (reference sequence). The V gene lost 3 bases and the J gene lost 6 bases, with 11 bases spanning the gap. CDR3 DNA, as far as it was read: TGTGCCAGCAGCTTCGTGGTAGCGGCCGGGGAG. Its translation: CASSFVVAAGE. In full, the CDR3 is CASSFVVAAGELFF.

This clone was detected a few times. The CDR3 extends 3 residues past the end of the read, so its final part is completed from the germline J gene. The chain recombines TRBV7-8 with TRBJ1-2, with D possibly matching TRBD1 (6 bases). From germline, CDR1 is SGHVS and CDR2 FQNEAQ. V lost 3 bases and J 3 bases, leaving 17 bases between the germline ends. The CDR3 consists of 16 residues. The CDR3 region is CASSLGTHSADYGYTF. Incomplete CDR3 DNA: TGTGCCAGCAGCTTGGGGACACATAGCGCAGACTATGGC. Supplemented by reference TRBV7-8 and TRBJ1-2, the full variable domain reads GAGVSQSPRYKVAKRGQDVALRCDPISGHVSLFWYQQALGQGPEFLTYFQNEAQLDKSGLPSDRFFAERPEGSVSTLKIQRTQQEDSAVYLCASSLGTHSADYGYTFGSGTRLTVV.

Only a few counts were recorded for this clone. Coverage ceases 3 residues before the CDR3 finishes, and the germline J gene fills in the end. The chain uses TRBV2 and TRBJ1-6, with 7 bases that match TRBD1. The CDR3 covers 13 residues. The germline CDR1 and CDR2 sequences are SNHLY and FYNNEI. With V trimmed by 8 bases and J by 9 bases, 7 bases remained unmatched. The chain's CDR3 is CASRDREASPLHF. The sequenced CDR3 bases are TGTGCCAGCCGGGACAGAGAGGCTTCACCC.